The 5 T cell receptor beta chains below come from one sample, sequenced in a study of response to subunit inactivated influenza vaccine. Via MiXCR, TCRdb re-called the RT-PCR reads, giving one row per CDR3 protein. The sample has fewer than 400,000 distinct CDR3 sequences; about a fifth are singletons. Material: PBMCs from blood, obtained around 22 months after vaccination. The origin of the receptors is a man between 50 and 70 years old who received an inactivated influenza vaccine.

Notes on this clonotype: A read error may produce the germline difference seen at one junction end. The chain employs TRBV12-3 or TRBV12-4 and TRBJ1-4; possible D gene TRBD1, 5 bases. The CDR3 is made up of 15 amino acids. The CDR3 is CASSGYQGEAEKLYF. The CDR3 region has the DNA TGTGCCAGCAGTGGGTACCAGGGTGAGGCTGAAAAACTGTATTTT.

This clonotype was counted at least ten times. The gene calls are TRBV29-1 and TRBJ2-3, with TRBD2 identical over 10 bases. Germline V gene lookup returns CDR1 SQVTM and CDR2 ANQGSEA. The CDR3 is made up of 15 amino acids. Trimming at V came to 4 bases and at J to 5 bases, leaving 9 bases not matched to a gene. The CDR3 spells CSVGTSGALGDTQYF. The CDR3 bases are TGCAGCGTTGGGACTAGCGGAGCCCTGGGAGATACGCAGTATTTT.

CDR3 DNA: TGTGCCAGCAGCTTGATGTGGTTGGGGACTAACACCGGGGAGCTGTTTTTT. It encodes CASSLMWLGTNTGELFF. This sequence joins TRBV5-5 and TRBJ2-2; perhaps TRBD2 as D (6 bases). Trimming removed 1 base from V and 2 bases from J, with 15 bases in between. This CDR3 region has 17 residues. Germline values: CDR1 SGHKS, CDR2 YYEKEE (reference sequence).

The sample holds a few counts of this clonotype. The rearrangement joins TRBV12-3 or TRBV12-4 to TRBJ2-2; TRBD1 matches at 9 bases. The length of the CDR3 is 15 residues. V was clipped by 7 bases and J by 5 bases; unmatched bases: 8. The CDR3 loop reads CASTPGDRETGELFF. The CDR3 nucleotides are TGTGCCAGCACCCCTGGGGACAGGGAGACCGGGGAGCTGTTTTTT.

This clonotype was counted ten times or more. The V and J genes are TRBV2 and TRBJ1-2, with 10 nucleotides matching TRBD1. V dropped 6 bases and J dropped 3; count of bases not matched to a gene: 7. The germline V gene encodes CDR1 SNHLY and CDR2 FYNNEI. This CDR3 is built from 15 residues. CDR3 nucleotides: TGTGCCAGCAGGGCCGGGACAGGGGAGGACTATGGCTACACCTTC. This sequence encodes CASRAGTGEDYGYTF.